This TCR beta chain was recovered during a study of breast tumors, draining lymph nodes, adjacent tissues. Breast cancer patients provided tissue from their axillary draining lymph nodes. TCRdb itself ran the multiplex PCR reads through MiXCR, one entry per CDR3 protein. The sample shows some 170,000 distinct CDR3 sequences, around 35% of them seen only once. Broader study findings: That most tumor T cells come from lymph nodes remained unproven. Compared with lymph nodes, tumors were less diverse; compared with nontumor tissue, more. The data were judged consistent with most tumor T cells coming from lymph node and expanding in tumor. Compared with basal-like, luminal-like tumors shared significantly more repertoire with nontumor tissue.

Germline V CDR1 and CDR2: SGHDT, YYEEEE. The CDR3 loop spans 14 amino acids. V was trimmed by 0 bases and J by 5 bases, leaving 6 bases between them. This clonotype was seen at least ten times. No antigen is known for it. Input material: axillary lymph node tissue. The clonotype comes from a female donor with breast cancer. Some clones in this sample may be carry-over from other donors' samples. The chain links TRBV5-6 to TRBJ1-6; D gene unclear. The CDR3 DNA follows: TGTGCCAGCAGCTTGGTGGCGGATAATTCACCCCTCCACTTT. Translating gives CASSLVADNSPLHF.